This T cell receptor beta chain was recorded in a study of graft-versus-host responses after intestinal transplantation. On the study more broadly: Induction using anti-thymocyte globulin, followed by tacrolimus and steroids for around 3 years, was given to all recipients.

This clone was recorded once. The target antigen is unknown. The CDR3 loop spans 15 amino acids. Germline lookup yields CDR1 SGDLS and CDR2 YYNGEE. Trimming removed 0 bases from V and 4 bases from J; junction bases left unmatched: 4. Clones were sequenced by immunoSEQ multiplex PCR, and TCRdb holds only the in-frame ones, with some missing. This sample has around 120,000 clones, with 90% to 95% found just once. This sequence joins TRBV9 and TRBJ2-7; 10 positions match TRBD1. This specimen was unstimulated CD8+ T cells sorted from spleen or lymph node cells, taken before intestinal transplant. This receptor was obtained from a human donor who received an intestinal transplant. The CDR3, as DNA: TGTGCCAGCAGCGTAGGGGACAGGGGCCCTTACGAGCAGTACTTC. This sequence encodes CASSVGDRGPYEQYF.